The 13 T cell receptor beta chains below come from one sample, sequenced in a study of shared clonotypes between healthy human individuals (dated by TCRdb to the early 2020s). For the CD8 naive samples, CD45RO-negative cells were positively selected for CCR7, yielding a CD45RA+CCR7+ population from which TemRA cells were excluded. Receptor amplification or capture employed the immunoSEQ multiplex PCR assay. Entries here come from immuneACCESS through TCRdb and include only in-frame sequences with V and J called. Some clones fail to appear in such tables; in the studies checked, an unresolved V gene covers under half of the shortfall, and the cause of the remainder is unknown. The sample has hundreds of thousands of clones on record, approximately 96% of them singletons. The top ten clonotypes cover 0.11% of the sample. The sample taken for sequencing was naive CD8+ T cells sorted from blood. Per the publication, the cell subset or site label means: CD45RA+CCR7+. The receptors derive from a woman younger than 45 in good health.

The CDR3 here is CASSYGRGRDEQYF. CDR3 in DNA: TGTGCCAGCAGTTACGGGCGGGGTAGGGACGAGCAGTACTTC. The chain couples TRBV6-6 to TRBJ2-7; a weak D match, TRBD2 (6 bases). The germline V gene has CDR1 MNHNY and CDR2 SVGAGI (reference sequence). V shed 2 bases and J shed 5 bases, with 13 bases lying between them. This CDR3 spans 14 amino acids.

The chain uses TRBV19 and TRBJ1-4; D is uncertain. Germline CDR1 LNHDA, CDR2 SQIVND (reference sequence). This CDR3 spans 12 amino acids. V was cut by 7 bases and J by 5 bases, with 8 bases left in between. The CDR3 coding sequence is TGTGCCAGTACTGTAGGGAATGAAAAACTGTTTTTT. Translation: CASTVGNEKLFF.

This clone was seen only once. This chain links TRBV28 with TRBJ2-7; D gene ambiguous. Trimming took off 3 bases at V and 5 bases at J, with 11 bases between the two ends. This CDR3 comprises 13 residues. Germline V gene sequence: CDR1 MDHEN, CDR2 SYDVKM. CDR3 sequence (DNA): TGTGCCAGCAGTTTGGGCGTAGAGGACGAGCAGTACTTC. Its translation is CASSLGVEDEQYF.

This sequence joins TRBV7-9 and TRBJ2-7, with no clear D. CDR1 and CDR2 (germline): SEHNR, FQNEAQ (reference sequence). Deletions cut 5 bases from V and 4 bases from J, with 12 bases between. The CDR3 has 13 amino acids. The CDR3 here is CASSNEGGYEQYF. CDR3 nucleotide sequence: TGTGCCAGCAGCAACGAAGGCGGTTACGAGCAGTACTTC.

The gene calls are TRBV28 and TRBJ2-3; D unclear. Germline V lookup: CDR1 MDHEN, CDR2 SYDVKM. The CDR3 runs 16 residues. Trimming removed 5 bases from V and 1 base from J, with 16 bases in between. CDR3 sequence (DNA): TGTGCCAGCAGTCGGCATCAGGAGTTTGGCACAGATACGCAGTATTTT. It translates to CASSRHQEFGTDTQYF. The complete variable domain, with remaining parts taken from reference TRBV28 and TRBJ2-3, reads DVKVTQSSRYLVKRTGEKVFLECVQDMDHENMFWYRQDPGLGLRLIYFSYDVKMKEKGDIPEGYSVSREKKERFSLILESASTNQTSMYLCASSRHQEFGTDTQYFGPGTRLTVL.

V and J are TRBV2 and TRBJ2-7; 11 nucleotides match TRBD2. Germline V gene data show CDR1 as SNHLY and CDR2 as FYNNEI. With 6 bases clipped from V and 3 bases from J, the junction kept 7 bases outside the gene matches. This CDR3 has 15 residues. The DNA of the CDR3 is TGTGCCAGCAGGGCTACTAGCGGGAGCCACTACGAGCAGTACTTC. Protein: CASRATSGSHYEQYF.

Here the CDR3 reads CASSLGGEGDYEQFF. Here the CDR3 DNA reads TGTGCCAGCAGTTTGGGGGGAGAGGGTGACTATGAGCAGTTCTTC. J is TRBJ2-1 and V is TRBV28; TRBD2 might be the D (6 bases). Germline loops: CDR1 MDHEN, CDR2 SYDVKM. The CDR3 sequence is 15 residues long. Trimming removed 3 bases from V and 8 bases from J, with 17 bases in between.

The chain carries TRBV9 and TRBJ2-1, with 11 bases identical to TRBD1. V lost 5 bases to trimming and J lost 1 base; unmatched junction nucleotides: 5. The CDR3 is made up of 16 amino acids. Germline V gene data show CDR1 as SGDLS and CDR2 as YYNGEE. The CDR3 nucleotides are TGTGCCAGCAGTGGAGGACAGGGGGCTTCCTACAATGAGCAGTTCTTC. Translating gives CASSGGQGASYNEQFF. Full variable domain (outside the CDR3, taken from reference TRBV9 and TRBJ2-1): DSGVTQTPKHLITATGQRVTLRCSPRSGDLSVYWYQQSLDQGLQFLIQYYNGEERAKGNILERFSAQQFPDLHSELNLSSLELGDSALYFCASSGGQGASYNEQFFGPGTRLTVL.

The chain recombines TRBV10-1 with TRBJ2-5; TRBD1 aligns across 8 bases. TRBJ2-7 matches the DNA end more closely, so the J call is doubtful. Germline CDR1 and CDR2: WNHNN and SYGVQD (reference sequence). There are 15 residues in the CDR3. DNA of the CDR3: TGCGCCAGCAGTGAACGAAACAGGGGGTCCTACGAGCAGTACTTC. This gives the protein CASSERNRGSYEQYF.

J is TRBJ2-7 and V is TRBV30; D perhaps matches TRBD1 (5 bases). Trimming took off 3 bases at V and 2 bases at J, with 11 bases between the two ends. The CDR3 is 13 residues long. Germline loops: CDR1 GTSNPN, CDR2 SVGIG (reference sequence). The DNA of the CDR3 is TGTGCCTGGAGGGCCACAGGAGCCTACGAGCAGTACTTC. As protein: CAWRATGAYEQYF.

The gene calls are TRBV11-2 and TRBJ2-7, with a tentative D call TRBD2 (6 bases). V was trimmed by 4 bases and J by 1 base, leaving 11 bases between them. Germline CDR1 SGHAT, CDR2 FQNNGV. The CDR3 is made up of 14 amino acids. The CDR3: CASSYGGDSYEQYF. The CDR3 DNA follows: TGTGCCAGCAGCTACGGCGGGGATTCCTACGAGCAGTACTTC.

V usage is TRBV19 and J usage is TRBJ2-7; D possibly corresponds to TRBD2 (5 bases). Trimming shortened V by 5 bases and J by 2 bases, and 13 bases separated the two germline ends. Germline CDR1 reads LNHDA; CDR2 reads SQIVND (reference sequence). This CDR3 is 14 amino acids long. In DNA form, the CDR3 reads TGTGCCAGTAGTGCGGCCTCCGGGACCTACGAGCAGTACTTC. Its protein product is CASSAASGTYEQYF.

The chain combines TRBV5-6 with TRBJ2-3; 11 bases map to TRBD2. Germline CDR1 and CDR2: SGHDT and YYEEEE. After removal of 4 bases from V and 2 bases from J, the junction contained 6 bases not matched to a gene. This CDR3 is built from 16 residues. CDR3 region: CASSLRLAGITDTQYF. As DNA, the CDR3 is TGTGCCAGCAGCCTCCGACTAGCGGGGATCACAGATACGCAGTATTTT. Full variable domain (missing parts from reference TRBV5-6 and TRBJ2-3): DAGVTQSPTHLIKTRGQQVTLRCSPKSGHDTVSWYQQALGQGPQFIFQYYEEEERQRGNFPDRFSGHQFPNYSSELNVNALLLGDSALYLCASSLRLAGITDTQYFGPGTRLTVL.